This TCR beta chain was sequenced during a study of CD8+ T cells in alopecia areata. Points from the study as a whole: Lesional scalp, especially alopecia totalis/universalis, showed higher clonality than normal scalp.

V lost 1 base and J lost 2; bases outside the gene matches: 1. This CDR3 is built from 14 residues. Germline CDR1 reads PRHDT; CDR2 reads FYEKMQ (reference sequence). Sequencing templates came from extracted RNA that was reverse transcribed into cDNA. Only in-frame clones appear in the TCRdb table, and some are missing; sequencing was by immunoSEQ multiplex PCR. The data hold 110,000 to 150,000 clones, with 45% to 60% observed a single time. Turning to this clone: Its antigen is unidentified.

Treatment indicated: oral pan-JAK inhibitor, 5-10 mg twice daily. The sequence was obtained from a human donor with alopecia areata. This chain links TRBV13 with TRBJ2-5, with TRBD1 matching over 7 bases. This specimen was CD8+ T cells sorted from blood, taken at week 4, from a patient treated with tofacitinib. For the CDR3, the DNA is TGTGCCAGCAGCTTAGCGGGACAGCAAGAGACCCAGTACTTC. Its translation: CASSLAGQQETQYF.